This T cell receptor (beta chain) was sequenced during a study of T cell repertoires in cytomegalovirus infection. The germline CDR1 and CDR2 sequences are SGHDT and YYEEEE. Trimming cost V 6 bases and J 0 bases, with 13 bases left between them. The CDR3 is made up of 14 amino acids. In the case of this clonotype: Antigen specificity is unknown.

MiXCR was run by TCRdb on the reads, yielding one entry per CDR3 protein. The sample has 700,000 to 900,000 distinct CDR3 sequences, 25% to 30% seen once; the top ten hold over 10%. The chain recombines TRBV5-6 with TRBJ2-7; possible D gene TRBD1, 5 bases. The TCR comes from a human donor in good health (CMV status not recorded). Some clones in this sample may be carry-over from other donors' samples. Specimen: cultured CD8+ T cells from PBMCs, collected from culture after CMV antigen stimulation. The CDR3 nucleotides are TGTGCCAGCACCGACAGAAGGAGCTCCTACGAGCAGTACGTC. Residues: CASTDRRSSYEQYV.